The 16 T cell receptor beta chains below were found in one sample sequenced in a study of blood T cells in healthy people across ages. Combining a sample-barcoded 5' primer with a J-beta primer mix, a second PCR ran for roughly 7 to 12 cycles. TCRdb called the 5' RACE reads again in MiXCR, with one record for every CDR3 protein. The sample contains more than 700,000 distinct CDR3 sequences, about 46% of which appear only once. The sequenced sample consisted of blood. Source of these receptors: a man aged 80 or over in good health.

Ten or more counts support this clonotype. The chain links TRBV3-1 to TRBJ2-7; D is undetermined. Trimming took 3 bases from V and 3 from J, leaving 15 bases between them. Per germline, CDR1 LGHDT and CDR2 YNNKEL (reference sequence). CDR3 length: 15 residues. CDR3 nucleotide sequence: TGTGCCAGCAGCCATTATAGCCTAAACGACTACGAGCAGTACTTC. Protein product: CASSHYSLNDYEQYF.

This clonotype was detected many times. The J gene is TRBJ2-1, the V gene TRBV2; 13 nucleotides match TRBD2. The CDR3 spans 16 residues. Germline V gene sequence: CDR1 SNHLY, CDR2 FYNNEI. Trimming at V came to 9 bases and at J to 0 bases, leaving 5 bases not matched to a gene. The CDR3 protein is CASKRTSGSSYNEQFF. In DNA, the CDR3 is TGTGCCAGTAAACGGACTAGCGGGAGCTCCTACAATGAGCAGTTCTTC.

This clonotype was seen more than once but under ten times. The chain links TRBV7-2 to TRBJ2-7; the match to TRBD1 covers 10 bases. This CDR3 is 15 amino acids long. Germline V gene sequence: CDR1 SGHTA, CDR2 FQGNSA. The V gene end was trimmed by 2 bases and the J gene end by 2 bases; junction bases not matched to a gene: 3. CDR3 DNA: TGTGCCAGCAGCTTACCCGGGACAGGGGCCTACGAGCAGTACTTC. As protein: CASSLPGTGAYEQYF.

This clonotype showed up many times. The rearrangement links TRBV20-1 to TRBJ2-4; 8 nucleotides agree with TRBD2. Germline V gene data show CDR1 as DFQATT and CDR2 as SNEGSKA (reference sequence). CDR3 length equals 15 residues. V lost 4 bases, J lost 0 bases, and 5 bases stayed unmatched. The CDR3 spells CSATTSGIAKNIQYF. CDR3 coding DNA: TGCAGTGCTACCACTAGCGGAATAGCCAAAAACATTCAGTACTTC.

Turning to this clonotype: A much larger clone is a single base away; this may be a read error. This rearrangement joins TRBV20-1 to TRBJ2-5, with D tentatively TRBD1 (5 bases). The germline V gene encodes CDR1 DFQATT and CDR2 SNEGSKA (reference sequence). V dropped 0 bases and J dropped 1 base, with 18 bases sitting between them. The CDR3 loop spans 17 amino acids. In nucleotides, the CDR3 is TGCAGTGCTAGAGATCTTAAAATAGGCAGGGTCCAAGAGACCCAGTACTTC. It encodes CSARDLKIGRVQETQYF.

This clonotype has just one count. V and J are TRBV7-2 and TRBJ2-4, with D unclear. V lost 5 bases, J lost 2 bases, and 7 bases lay in between. The CDR3 is 13 amino acids. The germline CDR1 and CDR2 sequences are SGHTA and FQGNSA. CDR3 nucleotides: TGTGCCAGCAGCCGACAAACCAAAAACATTCAGTACTTC. Translating gives CASSRQTKNIQYF. Supplemented by reference TRBV7-2 and TRBJ2-4, the full variable domain reads GAGVSQSPSNKVTEKGKDVELRCDPISGHTALYWYRQSLGQGLEFLIYFQGNSAPDKSGLPSDRFSAERTGGSVSTLTIQRTQQEDSAVYLCASSRQTKNIQYFGAGTRLSVL.

The chain employs TRBV19 and TRBJ2-1; D assignment may be TRBD1 or TRBD2 (5 bases each). In germline, CDR1 is LNHDA, CDR2 SQIVND (reference sequence). Trimming left V 0 bases short and J 7 bases short, with 10 bases between. CDR3 length: 14 residues. CDR3: CASSIEPGHNEQFF. DNA for the CDR3: TGTGCCAGTAGTATAGAGCCGGGGCATAATGAGCAGTTCTTC.

In this sample, this clonotype turned up once. Possible read error: a much larger clone is one base away. The chain carries TRBV3-1 and TRBJ2-3, with D unclear. The germline CDR1 and CDR2 sequences are LGHDT and YNNKEL (reference sequence). The CDR3 has 11 residues. The CDR3 nucleotides read TGTGCCAGCAGCCAACAAGATGCGCAGTATTTT. Protein: CASSQQDAQYF.

This chain connects TRBV28 to TRBJ1-5; the match to TRBD1 covers 7 bases. CDR1 MDHEN and CDR2 SYDVKM come from the germline V gene. Trimming cost V 5 bases and J 7 bases; bases outside gene matches: 14. The CDR3 runs 16 residues. The CDR3 reads CASSTYFTGDAQPQHF. The CDR3 bases are TGTGCCAGCAGTACCTACTTCACAGGGGATGCCCAGCCCCAGCATTTT.

V and J are TRBV12-3 or TRBV12-4 and TRBJ2-3; 7 positions agree with TRBD1. The CDR3 has 16 residues. The trim removed 3 bases at V and 3 bases at J, leaving 9 bases unmatched. The CDR3 region is CASSFGTGAGTDTQYF. The CDR3 bases are TGTGCCAGCAGTTTTGGTACAGGGGCTGGAACAGATACGCAGTATTTT.

CDR3 nucleotides: TGCAGCGTAGGGGGACTAGCGGGATCCGGGGAGCTGTTTTTT. Residues: CSVGGLAGSGELFF. The chain joins TRBV29-1 to TRBJ2-2; TRBD2 matches 13 bases. J gave up 6 bases and V 6 bases, and 4 bases lay outside the gene matches. The length of the CDR3 is 14 residues. CDR1 and CDR2 (germline): SQVTM, ANQGSEA.

This clonotype was observed once. This may be a read error, as it is one base from a much larger clone. The V and J genes are TRBV29-1 and TRBJ2-5; 8 bases align to TRBD2. After removal of 3 bases from V and 5 bases from J, the junction contained 8 bases not matched to a gene. The germline V gene has CDR1 SQVTM and CDR2 ANQGSEA. This CDR3 spans 14 amino acids. The CDR3 bases are TGCAGCGTTGACCTCCGAGCGGGAGATGAGACCCAGTACTTC. It is translated as CSVDLRAGDETQYF. The full variable domain, completed using reference TRBV29-1 and TRBJ2-5, is SAVISQKPSRDICQRGTSLTIQCQVDSQVTMMFWYRQQPGQSLTLIATANQGSEATYESGFVIDKFPISRPNLTFSTLTVSNMSPEDSSIYLCSVDLRAGDETQYFGPGTRLLVL.

In its sample, this clonotype was seen a few times. V and J are TRBV20-1 and TRBJ1-2; D remains ambiguous. V was trimmed by 3 bases and J by 6 bases, leaving 11 bases between them. The length of the CDR3 is 12 residues. CDR1 is DFQATT and CDR2 is SNEGSKA in the germline V gene (reference sequence). Here the CDR3 reads CSASAMADGYTF. The CDR3 nucleotides are TGCAGTGCTAGCGCCATGGCTGATGGCTACACCTTC.

Notes on this clonotype: This could be a read error, since a much larger clone is one nucleotide away. This chain uses TRBV15 with TRBJ2-7; 8 bases match TRBD2. The CDR3 is 17 amino acids. Germline V lookup: CDR1 LNHNV, CDR2 YYDKDF (reference sequence). The CDR3 DNA reads TGTGCCACCAGCGGCATAGTGCTTTCGGGAGGGCTGTCCGAGCAGTCCTTC. It yields the protein CATSGIVLSGGLSEQSF.

The chain has TRBV7-2 and TRBJ2-7; D is uncertain. TRBJ2-5 matches the DNA end more closely, so the J call is doubtful. The CDR3 contains 15 residues. Per the germline V gene, CDR1 is SGHTA and CDR2 is FQGNSA. CDR3 protein: CASSLESGRRETQYF. The CDR3 bases are TGTGCCAGCAGCTTAGAATCCGGTCGGCGAGAGACCCAGTACTTC.

The V gene is TRBV15, the J gene TRBJ2-5; possible D gene TRBD1, 6 bases. Trimming took off 0 bases at V and 3 bases at J, with 11 bases between the two ends. The CDR3 totals 15 residues. CDR1 is LNHNV, CDR2 YYDKDF, per germline (reference sequence). CDR3 DNA sequence: TGTGCCACCAGCAGAGACCCGACAGGAGAAGAGACCCAGTACTTC. Encoded protein: CATSRDPTGEETQYF.